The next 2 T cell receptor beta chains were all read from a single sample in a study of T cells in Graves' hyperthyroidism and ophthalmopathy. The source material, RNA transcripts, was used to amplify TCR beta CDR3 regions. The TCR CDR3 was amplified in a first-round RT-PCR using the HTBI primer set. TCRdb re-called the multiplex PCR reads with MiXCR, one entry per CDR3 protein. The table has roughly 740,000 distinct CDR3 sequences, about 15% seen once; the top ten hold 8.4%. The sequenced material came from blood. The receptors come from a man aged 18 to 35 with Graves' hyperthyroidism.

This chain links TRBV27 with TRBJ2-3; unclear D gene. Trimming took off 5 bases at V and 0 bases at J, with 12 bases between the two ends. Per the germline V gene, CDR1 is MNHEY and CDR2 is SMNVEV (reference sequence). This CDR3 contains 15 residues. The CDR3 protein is CASSKAPPSTDTQYF. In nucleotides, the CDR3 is TGTGCCAGCAGTAAAGCGCCCCCTAGCACAGATACGCAGTATTTT.

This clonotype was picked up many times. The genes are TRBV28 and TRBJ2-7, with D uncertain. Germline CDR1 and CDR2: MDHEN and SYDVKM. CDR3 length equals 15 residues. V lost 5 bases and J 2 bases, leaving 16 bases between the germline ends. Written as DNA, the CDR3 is TGTGCCAGCAGTAACGACGGGCAGGCCCCCTACGAGCAGTACTTC. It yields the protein CASSNDGQAPYEQYF.